A selection of T cell receptor beta chains follows, all from one sample in a study of blood T cell repertoires in COVID-19. The repertoire was sequenced with immunoSEQ multiplex PCR; TCRdb's copy has only in-frame clones and lacks some. In the table there are 35,000 to 50,000 clones, about 85% of which are singletons. The sample was peripheral blood. These receptors originate from a human donor in a cohort sampled during active COVID-19. The CDR3 runs from the conserved cysteine through the conserved F or W.

v_call: TRBV10-2
j_call: TRBJ2-7
cdr3_aa: CASSEIAGGQLEQYF

v_call: TRBV5-6
j_call: TRBJ2-3
cdr3_aa: CASSRVWTDTDTQYF

v_call: TRBV19
j_call: TRBJ2-4
cdr3_aa: CASSRTQGGDIQYF

v_call: TRBV3-1/TRBV3-2
j_call: TRBJ1-2
cdr3_aa: CASSPRTGGLSAYGYTF

v_call: TRBV12-5
j_call: TRBJ1-1
cdr3_aa: CASGLVPQGGRRNTEAFF

v_call: TRBV19
j_call: TRBJ1-5
cdr3_aa: CASSMGQGANQPQHF

v_call: TRBV6-2/TRBV6-3
j_call: TRBJ1-5
cdr3_aa: CASSYRAGGPQPQHF

v_call: TRBV3-1/TRBV3-2
j_call: TRBJ1-5
cdr3_aa: CASSQDGRQPQHF

v_call: TRBV14
j_call: TRBJ1-6
cdr3_aa: CASSQGGATAPLHF

v_call: TRBV12-5
j_call: TRBJ2-7
cdr3_aa: CASGSRSYEQYF

v_call: TRBV27
j_call: TRBJ2-7
cdr3_aa: CASRGTDYEQYF

v_call: TRBV6-5
j_call: TRBJ2-3
cdr3_aa: CASRVQGAETDTQYF

v_call: TRBV5-1
j_call: TRBJ1-2
cdr3_aa: CASSLVDSSTF